Each of the 21 T cell receptor beta chains below was sequenced from the same sample in a study of OX40 agonist ivuxolimab in advanced cancers. The data were produced by immunoSEQ multiplex PCR, yet TCRdb's version contains in-frame clones alone and is incomplete. Among some 45,000 clones listed, around 79% were seen once. The sequences come from CD4+ or CD8+ T cells sorted from blood, collected in a trial of the OX40 agonist ivuxolimab. These TCRs come from an adult with an advanced solid tumor such as melanoma, head and neck, liver or kidney cancer.

This clone is a singleton in its sample. The chain combines TRBV5-1 with TRBJ2-1, with D tentatively TRBD1 or TRBD2 (5 bases each). V was trimmed by 4 bases and J by 8 bases, leaving 22 bases between them. This CDR3 is 16 amino acids long. The germline V gene encodes CDR1 SGHRS and CDR2 YFSETQ. CDR3 in amino acids: CASSRNSGQLGDEQFF. In DNA form, the CDR3 reads TGCGCCAGCAGCCGAAACTCAGGCCAACTGGGGGATGAGCAGTTCTTC.

The chain uses TRBV19 and TRBJ1-4, with 9 bases identical to TRBD1. Germline V gene data show CDR1 as LNHDA and CDR2 as SQIVND (reference sequence). V shed 10 bases and J 8 bases; nucleotides not matched to a gene: 5. The CDR3 runs 12 residues. For the CDR3, the DNA is TGTGCCACCGGGACAGGGTGGGAAAAACTGTTTTTT. Its translation: CATGTGWEKLFF.

This rearrangement joins TRBV28 to TRBJ2-3; perhaps TRBD2 as D (5 bases). V lost 5 bases to trimming and J lost 6 bases, with 15 bases between them. Germline V gene sequence: CDR1 MDHEN, CDR2 SYDVKM. The CDR3 has 14 residues. The CDR3 DNA reads TGTGCCAGCAGTAGAGGACTCCCGTGGGATACGCAGTATTTT. It translates to CASSRGLPWDTQYF.

The chain is built from TRBV30 and TRBJ1-6; no definite D call. The CDR3 covers 19 residues. V was pared by 0 bases and J by 0 bases, with 18 bases between. Germline V gives CDR1 GTSNPN, CDR2 SVGIG (reference sequence). The CDR3, as DNA: TGTGCCTGGAGTGTGTCCAGGATCTTTCAAAGCTCCTATAATTCACCCCTCCACTTT. Its protein product is CAWSVSRIFQSSYNSPLHF.

The chain links TRBV11-2 to TRBJ1-1, with D uncertain. Trimming took 1 base from V and 5 from J, leaving 11 bases between them. Germline CDR1 and CDR2: SGHAT and FQNNGV. The CDR3 runs to 14 residues. CDR3 protein: CASSLVGSETEAFF. CDR3 bases: TGTGCCAGCAGCTTAGTGGGGAGTGAAACTGAAGCTTTCTTT.

V is TRBV30 and J is TRBJ1-4; 9 positions match TRBD1. CDR3 length equals 14 residues. The V gene's germline CDR1 is GTSNPN and CDR2 SVGIG (reference sequence). Trimming removed 2 bases from V and 8 bases from J; junction bases left unmatched: 6. CDR3 amino acids: CAWSTGGAGEKLFF. The CDR3 DNA reads TGTGCCTGGAGTACAGGGGGCGCCGGGGAAAAACTGTTTTTT.

The CDR3 DNA sequence: TGTGCCAGTAGTTTCTCGGGGAGGGGTAATTCACCCCTCCACTTT. It translates to CASSFSGRGNSPLHF. The V call is TRBV19, the J call TRBJ1-6, with a possible D match to TRBD1 (5 bases). Trimming took 5 bases from V and 6 from J, leaving 14 bases between them. The CDR3 sequence is 15 residues long. The germline gives CDR1 LNHDA, CDR2 SQIVND (reference sequence).

The DNA for the CDR3 is TGTGCCTGGAGTGCGGACACCAATCAGCCCCAGCATTTT. Translation gives CAWSADTNQPQHF. The V and J genes are TRBV30 and TRBJ1-5; perhaps TRBD1 as D (5 bases). Germline V gives CDR1 GTSNPN, CDR2 SVGIG (reference sequence). The V end was cut by 1 base, the J end by 3 bases, with 7 bases between. The CDR3 is 13 amino acids.

The chain uses TRBV6-1 and TRBJ2-1, with 8 nucleotides matching TRBD2. Losses at the gene ends were 2 bases for V and 8 bases for J; bases not matched to a gene: 11. In germline, CDR1 is MNHNS, CDR2 SASEGT. The CDR3 spans 16 residues. The CDR3 is CASSEFLAGYGDEQFF. CDR3 sequence (DNA): TGTGCCAGCAGTGAATTTCTAGCGGGCTACGGGGATGAGCAGTTCTTC.

The rearrangement uses TRBV19 and TRBJ1-5; D not resolved. CDR1 LNHDA and CDR2 SQIVND come from the germline V gene (reference sequence). This CDR3 comprises 17 residues. V gave up 1 base and J gave up 4 bases, with 17 bases separating them. CDR3 residues: CASSIAPATKLNQPQHF. The CDR3 nucleotides are TGTGCCAGTAGTATAGCACCGGCAACAAAATTAAATCAGCCCCAGCATTTT. Drawing the rest from reference TRBV19 and TRBJ1-5, the complete variable domain is DGGITQSPKYLFRKEGQNVTLSCEQNLNHDAMYWYRQDPGQGLRLIYYSQIVNDFQKGDIAEGYSVSREKKESFPLTVTSAQKNPTAFYLCASSIAPATKLNQPQHFGDGTRLSIL.

This clone was observed a few times. The chain recombines TRBV5-1 with TRBJ1-4; no firm D call. The CDR3 covers 14 residues. Trimming pared 2 bases from V and 12 bases from J, leaving 17 bases between. Germline values: CDR1 SGHRS, CDR2 YFSETQ. DNA for the CDR3: TGCGCCAGCAGCTTAGGTAGTGTTAGTACGGAACTGTTTTTT. Translation: CASSLGSVSTELFF.

V and J are TRBV19 and TRBJ1-2, with 7 bases lining up with TRBD1. Looked up from germline, CDR1 is LNHDA and CDR2 is SQIVND (reference sequence). The CDR3 has 14 amino acids. Trimming cost V 3 bases and J 1 base; bases outside gene matches: 2. Written as DNA, the CDR3 is TGTGCCAGTAGTATTTCAGGGGGTAACTATGGCTACACCTTC. Its translation is CASSISGGNYGYTF.

The chain is built from TRBV11-2 and TRBJ2-3, with D perhaps TRBD1 (5 bases). This CDR3 is 15 amino acids long. Germline assignment: CDR1 SGHAT and CDR2 FQNNGV. Trimming removed 1 base at V and 8 bases at J, with 16 bases between. The CDR3 reads CASSLVVTASGTQYF. The CDR3 nucleotides read TGTGCCAGCAGCTTAGTGGTGACAGCTTCGGGTACGCAGTATTTT.

The genes are TRBV5-1 and TRBJ2-2, with 12 bases matching TRBD2. This CDR3 region has 18 residues. With 4 bases clipped from V and 4 bases from J, the junction kept 11 bases outside the gene matches. The germline V gene encodes CDR1 SGHRS and CDR2 YFSETQ. The CDR3 nucleotides read TGCGCCAGCAGCGACCTGGCTAGCGGGAGGGCCTTCACCGGGGAGCTGTTTTTT. Translation gives CASSDLASGRAFTGELFF.

This clone was seen more than once but under ten times. CDR3 sequence reads: CASSLGGTGAYEQYF. The DNA of the CDR3 is TGTGCCAGCAGCTTAGGAGGGACAGGAGCCTACGAGCAGTACTTC. This chain links TRBV4-2 with TRBJ2-7; 8 positions match TRBD1. The CDR3 length is 15 residues. The germline V gene encodes CDR1 LGHNA and CDR2 YNFKEQ. J lost 2 bases, V lost 5 bases, and 8 bases had no gene match.

The chain carries TRBV7-2 and TRBJ2-7; no clear D. V shed 1 base and J shed 2 bases, with 9 bases lying between them. This CDR3 comprises 14 residues. In germline, CDR1 is SGHTA, CDR2 FQGNSA. CDR3 bases: TGTGCCAGCAGCTTAGTCCCCAGTACCTACGAGCAGTACTTC. Translation gives CASSLVPSTYEQYF. Combining the CDR3 with reference TRBV7-2 and TRBJ2-7 gives the whole variable domain GAGVSQSPSNKVTEKGKDVELRCDPISGHTALYWYRQSLGQGLEFLIYFQGNSAPDKSGLPSDRFSAERTGGSVSTLTIQRTQQEDSAVYLCASSLVPSTYEQYFGPGTRLTVT.

The V call is TRBV2, the J call TRBJ2-7; a weak D match, TRBD1 (5 bases). The CDR3 is 12 residues long. Trimming removed 9 bases at V and 2 bases at J, with 11 bases between. Germline CDR1 SNHLY, CDR2 FYNNEI. The CDR3: CASIRGTYEQYF. The CDR3 bases are TGTGCCAGTATAAGGGGCACCTACGAGCAGTACTTC. The whole variable domain, filled in from reference TRBV2 and TRBJ2-7, reads EPEVTQTPSHQVTQMGQEVILRCVPISNHLYFYWYRQILGQKVEFLVSFYNNEISEKSEIFDDQFSVERPDGSNFTLKIRSTKLEDSAMYFCASIRGTYEQYFGPGTRLTVT.

The CDR3 nucleotides read TGTGCCAGCAGCCAAGAGGAGCTAGCGGGACGCACAGATACGCAGTATTTT. Translated: CASSQEELAGRTDTQYF. The gene calls are TRBV4-2 and TRBJ2-3; 9 nucleotides align to TRBD2. Looked up from germline, CDR1 is LGHNA and CDR2 is YNFKEQ. The V gene end was trimmed by 0 bases and the J gene end by 1 base; junction bases not matched to a gene: 5. The CDR3 covers 17 residues.

This clone was recorded once. CDR3 residues: CASSLEVAGGSYNEQFF. The CDR3 DNA sequence: TGTGCCAGCAGCTTAGAGGTAGCGGGGGGTTCCTACAATGAGCAGTTCTTC. The chain combines TRBV11-3 with TRBJ2-1; TRBD2 matches at 10 bases. CDR3 length equals 17 residues. CDR1 SGHNT and CDR2 YENEEA come from the germline V gene. Unmatched junction bases numbered 3, after V lost 0 bases and J lost 1 base.

The table lists this clone with a few counts. The CDR3 DNA is TGTGCCAGCAGCTTAGTTGGTTGGGAGCAGTACTTC. Translating gives CASSLVGWEQYF. The chain is built from TRBV7-9 and TRBJ2-7; D unclear. The germline V and J ends were trimmed by 1 base and 7 bases, with 8 bases remaining between them. Germline CDR1 is SEHNR and CDR2 is FQNEAQ (reference sequence). CDR3 size: 12 residues. The full variable domain, completed using reference TRBV7-9 and TRBJ2-7, is DTGVSQNPRHKITKRGQNVTFRCDPISEHNRLYWYRQTLGQGPEFLTYFQNEAQLEKSRLLSDRFSAERPKGSFSTLEIQRTEQGDSAMYLCASSLVGWEQYFGPGTRLTVT.

This chain joins TRBV7-2 and TRBJ1-1; D gene unclear. The CDR3 has 13 amino acids. Germline CDR1 reads SGHTA; CDR2 reads FQGNSA. The V gene lost 1 base and the J gene lost 4 bases, with 7 bases spanning the gap. CDR3 region: CASSLGSGTEAFF. The CDR3 DNA sequence: TGTGCCAGCAGCTTAGGGTCGGGCACTGAAGCTTTCTTT.